The text below deals with one T cell receptor beta chain. The CDR3 is made up of 13 amino acids. CDR1 and CDR2 (germline): MDHEN, SYDVKM. V lost 7 bases to trimming and J lost 5 bases; unmatched junction nucleotides: 4. These data belong to a study of T cell clones after liver transplantation. The repertoire was sequenced with immunoSEQ multiplex PCR; TCRdb's copy has only in-frame clones and lacks some. The table lists tens of thousands of clones, under 90% of them singletons. The sample in question was CD4+ T cells from blood, obtained 12 months after liver transplant. V and J are TRBV28 and TRBJ2-1; 8 bases map to TRBD1. This clonotype originated in a human patient who received a liver transplant. Some T cells may be the graft donor's. Here the CDR3 reads CASTDRVDNEQFF. The CDR3 DNA follows: TGTGCCAGCACGGACAGGGTAGACAATGAGCAGTTCTTC.